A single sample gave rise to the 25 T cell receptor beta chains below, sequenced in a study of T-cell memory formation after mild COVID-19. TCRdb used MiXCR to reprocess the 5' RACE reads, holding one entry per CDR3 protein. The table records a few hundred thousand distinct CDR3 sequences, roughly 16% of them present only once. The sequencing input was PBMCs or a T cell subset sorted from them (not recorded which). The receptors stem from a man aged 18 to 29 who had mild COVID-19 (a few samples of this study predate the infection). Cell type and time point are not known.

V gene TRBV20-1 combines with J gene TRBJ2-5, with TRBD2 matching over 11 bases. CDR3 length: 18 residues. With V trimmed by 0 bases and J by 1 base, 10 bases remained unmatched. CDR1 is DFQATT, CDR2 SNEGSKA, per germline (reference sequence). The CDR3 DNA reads TGCAGTGCTAGAGATTTAGCCTCTAGCGGGGGGACCCAAGAGACCCAGTACTTC. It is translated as CSARDLASSGGTQETQYF.

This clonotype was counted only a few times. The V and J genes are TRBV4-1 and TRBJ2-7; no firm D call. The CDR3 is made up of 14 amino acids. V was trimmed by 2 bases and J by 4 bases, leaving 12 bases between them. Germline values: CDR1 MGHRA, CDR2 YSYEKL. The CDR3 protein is CASSQHHTDYEQYV. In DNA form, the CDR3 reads TGCGCCAGCAGCCAACACCATACGGATTACGAGCAGTACGTC.

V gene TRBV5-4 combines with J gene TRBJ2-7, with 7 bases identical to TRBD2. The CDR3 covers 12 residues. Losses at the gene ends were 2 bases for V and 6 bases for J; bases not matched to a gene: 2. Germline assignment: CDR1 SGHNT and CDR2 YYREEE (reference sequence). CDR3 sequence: CASSFSSGEQYV. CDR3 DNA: TGTGCCAGCAGCTTCTCTAGCGGCGAGCAGTACGTC.

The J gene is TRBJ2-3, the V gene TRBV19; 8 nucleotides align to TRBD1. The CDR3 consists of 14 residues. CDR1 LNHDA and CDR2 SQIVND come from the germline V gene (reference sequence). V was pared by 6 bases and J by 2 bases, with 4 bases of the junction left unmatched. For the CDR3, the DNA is TGTGCCAGTAGGCACCAGGGGGCCACAGATACGCAGTATTTT. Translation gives CASRHQGATDTQYF.

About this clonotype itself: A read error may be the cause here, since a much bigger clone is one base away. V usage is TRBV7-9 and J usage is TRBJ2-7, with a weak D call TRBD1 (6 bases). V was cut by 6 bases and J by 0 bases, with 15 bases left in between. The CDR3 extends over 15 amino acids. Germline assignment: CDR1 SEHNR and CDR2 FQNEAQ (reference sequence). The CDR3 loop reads CASRGLKGDSYEQYF. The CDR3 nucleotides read TGTGCCAGCAGAGGTCTGAAGGGGGACTCCTACGAGCAGTACTTC.

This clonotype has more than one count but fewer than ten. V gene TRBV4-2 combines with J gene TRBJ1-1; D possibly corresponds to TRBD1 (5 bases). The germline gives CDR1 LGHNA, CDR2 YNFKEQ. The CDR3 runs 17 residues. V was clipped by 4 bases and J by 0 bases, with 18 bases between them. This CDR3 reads CASSPLGDGILNTEAFF. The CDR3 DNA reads TGTGCCAGCAGCCCCCTGGGGGACGGGATTTTGAACACTGAAGCTTTCTTT.

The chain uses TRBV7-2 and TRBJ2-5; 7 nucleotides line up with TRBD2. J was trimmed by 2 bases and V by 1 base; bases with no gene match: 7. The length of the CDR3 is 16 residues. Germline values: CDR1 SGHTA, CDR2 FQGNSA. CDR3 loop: CASSLVRLAGQETQYF. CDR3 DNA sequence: TGTGCCAGCAGCTTAGTCCGACTAGCCGGGCAAGAGACCCAGTACTTC.

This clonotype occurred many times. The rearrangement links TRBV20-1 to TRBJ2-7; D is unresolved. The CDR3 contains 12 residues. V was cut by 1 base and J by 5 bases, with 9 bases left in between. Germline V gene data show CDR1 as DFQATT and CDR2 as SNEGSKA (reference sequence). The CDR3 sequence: CSARGTIDEQYV. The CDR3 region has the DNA TGCAGTGCTAGAGGGACGATCGACGAGCAGTACGTC.

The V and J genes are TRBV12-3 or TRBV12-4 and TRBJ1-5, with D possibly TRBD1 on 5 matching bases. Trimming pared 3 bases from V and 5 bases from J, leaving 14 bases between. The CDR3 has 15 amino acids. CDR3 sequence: CASSFAGRADQPQHF. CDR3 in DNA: TGTGCCAGCAGTTTTGCGGGCAGGGCGGATCAGCCCCAGCATTTT.

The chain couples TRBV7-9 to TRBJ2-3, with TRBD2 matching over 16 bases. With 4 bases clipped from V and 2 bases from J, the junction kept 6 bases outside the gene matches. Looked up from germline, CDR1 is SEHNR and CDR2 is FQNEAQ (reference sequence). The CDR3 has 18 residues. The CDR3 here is CASSSGTSGGDFTDTQYF. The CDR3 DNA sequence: TGTGCCAGCAGCTCCGGGACTAGCGGGGGGGATTTCACAGATACGCAGTATTTT. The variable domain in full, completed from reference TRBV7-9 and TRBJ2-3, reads DTGVSQNPRHKITKRGQNVTFRCDPISEHNRLYWYRQTLGQGPEFLTYFQNEAQLEKSRLLSDRFSAERPKGSFSTLEIQRTEQGDSAMYLCASSSGTSGGDFTDTQYFGPGTRLTVL.

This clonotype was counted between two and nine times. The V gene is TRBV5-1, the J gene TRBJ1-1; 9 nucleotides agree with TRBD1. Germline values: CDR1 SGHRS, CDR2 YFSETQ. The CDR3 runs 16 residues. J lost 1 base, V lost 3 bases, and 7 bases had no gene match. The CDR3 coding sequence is TGCGCCAGCAGCTACAGGGGGCCTCCGGGGAACACTGAAGCTTTCTTT. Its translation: CASSYRGPPGNTEAFF.

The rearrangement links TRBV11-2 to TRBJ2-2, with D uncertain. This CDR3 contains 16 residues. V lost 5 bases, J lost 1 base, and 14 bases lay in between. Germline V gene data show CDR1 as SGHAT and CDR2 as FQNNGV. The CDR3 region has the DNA TGTGCCAGCAGCCCCCTGTGGGCAGAGAACACCGGGGAGCTGTTTTTT. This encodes CASSPLWAENTGELFF.

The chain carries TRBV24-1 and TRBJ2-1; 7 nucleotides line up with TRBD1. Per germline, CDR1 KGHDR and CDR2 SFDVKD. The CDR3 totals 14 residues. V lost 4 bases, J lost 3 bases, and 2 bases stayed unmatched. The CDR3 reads CATSDRDSYNEQFF. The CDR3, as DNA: TGTGCCACCAGTGACCGGGACAGCTACAATGAGCAGTTCTTC.

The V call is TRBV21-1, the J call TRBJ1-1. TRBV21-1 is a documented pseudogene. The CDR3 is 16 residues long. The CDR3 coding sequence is TGTGCCAGCAGCAAAGTCGTGAGGGTCCTGAACACTGAAGCTTTCTTT. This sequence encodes CASSKVVRVLNTEAFF.

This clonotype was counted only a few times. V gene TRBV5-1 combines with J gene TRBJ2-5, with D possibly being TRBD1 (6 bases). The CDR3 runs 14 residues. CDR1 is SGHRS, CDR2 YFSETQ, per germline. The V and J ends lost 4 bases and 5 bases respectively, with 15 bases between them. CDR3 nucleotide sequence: TGCGCCAGCAGCCGCGAACAGGGATTCGAGACCCAGTACTTC. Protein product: CASSREQGFETQYF.

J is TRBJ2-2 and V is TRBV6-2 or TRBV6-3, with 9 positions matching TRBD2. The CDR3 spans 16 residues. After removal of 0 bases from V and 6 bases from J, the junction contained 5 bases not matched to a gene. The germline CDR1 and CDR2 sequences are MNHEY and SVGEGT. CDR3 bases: TGTGCCAGCAGTTACTCCGCGGGGGGGACAGCCGGGGAGCTGTTTTTT. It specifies CASSYSAGGTAGELFF.

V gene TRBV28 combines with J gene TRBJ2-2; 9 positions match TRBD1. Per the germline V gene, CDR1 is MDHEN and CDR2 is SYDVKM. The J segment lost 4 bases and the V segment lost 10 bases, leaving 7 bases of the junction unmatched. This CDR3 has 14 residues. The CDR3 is CATKQGAGTGELFF. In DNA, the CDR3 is TGTGCCACAAAACAGGGGGCGGGCACCGGGGAGCTGTTTTTT.

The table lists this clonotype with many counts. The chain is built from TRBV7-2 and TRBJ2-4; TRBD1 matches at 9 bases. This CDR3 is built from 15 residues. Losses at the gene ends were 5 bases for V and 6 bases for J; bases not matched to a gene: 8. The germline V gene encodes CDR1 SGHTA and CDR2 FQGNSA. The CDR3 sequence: CASSNPTGGLNIQYF. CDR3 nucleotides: TGTGCCAGCAGCAACCCGACAGGGGGATTAAACATTCAGTACTTC.

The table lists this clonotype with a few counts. The CDR3: CSASQTGALRNEQFF. The CDR3 region has the DNA TGCAGTGCTAGCCAGACAGGGGCCTTAAGGAATGAGCAGTTCTTC. The chain carries TRBV20-1 and TRBJ2-1, with TRBD1 matching over 8 bases. Trimming removed 3 bases from V and 7 bases from J; junction bases left unmatched: 11. CDR3 length: 15 amino acids. Germline V CDR1 and CDR2: DFQATT, SNEGSKA (reference sequence).

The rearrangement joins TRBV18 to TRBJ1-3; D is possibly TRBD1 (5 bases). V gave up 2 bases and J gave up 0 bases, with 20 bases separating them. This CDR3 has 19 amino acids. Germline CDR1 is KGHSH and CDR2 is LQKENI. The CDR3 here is CASSPIASGQLISGNTIYF. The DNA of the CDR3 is TGTGCCAGCTCACCAATCGCATCGGGGCAGCTAATCTCTGGAAACACCATATATTTT.

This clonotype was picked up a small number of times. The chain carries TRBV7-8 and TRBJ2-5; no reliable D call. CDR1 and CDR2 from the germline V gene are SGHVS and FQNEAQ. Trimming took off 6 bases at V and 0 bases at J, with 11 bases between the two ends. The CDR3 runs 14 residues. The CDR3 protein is CASSPLRYQETQYF. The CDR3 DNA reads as TGTGCCAGCAGTCCTCTACGGTACCAAGAGACCCAGTACTTC.

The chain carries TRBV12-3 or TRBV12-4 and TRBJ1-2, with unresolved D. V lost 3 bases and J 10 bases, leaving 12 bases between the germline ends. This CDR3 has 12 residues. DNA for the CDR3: TGTGCCAGCAGTTTGAAGGGAAGGGACTACACCTTC. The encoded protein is CASSLKGRDYTF.

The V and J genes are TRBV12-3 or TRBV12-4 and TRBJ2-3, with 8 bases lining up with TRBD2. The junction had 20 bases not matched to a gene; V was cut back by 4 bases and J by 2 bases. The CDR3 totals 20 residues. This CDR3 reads CASSWGLRQRGRWVTDTQYF. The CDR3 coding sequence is TGTGCCAGCAGTTGGGGGCTTAGACAGCGGGGGCGTTGGGTCACAGATACGCAGTATTTT.

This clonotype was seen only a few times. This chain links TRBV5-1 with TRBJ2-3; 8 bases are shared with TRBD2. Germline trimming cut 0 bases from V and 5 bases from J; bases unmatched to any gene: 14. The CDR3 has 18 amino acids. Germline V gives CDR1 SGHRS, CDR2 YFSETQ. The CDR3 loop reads CASSLAGIAGGHGDTQYF. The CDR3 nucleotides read TGCGCCAGCAGCTTGGCCGGGATTGCGGGGGGTCACGGAGATACGCAGTATTTT.

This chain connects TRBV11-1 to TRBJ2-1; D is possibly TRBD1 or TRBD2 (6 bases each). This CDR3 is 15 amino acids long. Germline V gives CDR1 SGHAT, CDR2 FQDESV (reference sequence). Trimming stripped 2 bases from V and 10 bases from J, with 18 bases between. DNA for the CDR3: TGTGCCAGCAGCTTATTTTCGGGGGCCGGGTCGGAGCAGTTCTTC. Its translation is CASSLFSGAGSEQFF.